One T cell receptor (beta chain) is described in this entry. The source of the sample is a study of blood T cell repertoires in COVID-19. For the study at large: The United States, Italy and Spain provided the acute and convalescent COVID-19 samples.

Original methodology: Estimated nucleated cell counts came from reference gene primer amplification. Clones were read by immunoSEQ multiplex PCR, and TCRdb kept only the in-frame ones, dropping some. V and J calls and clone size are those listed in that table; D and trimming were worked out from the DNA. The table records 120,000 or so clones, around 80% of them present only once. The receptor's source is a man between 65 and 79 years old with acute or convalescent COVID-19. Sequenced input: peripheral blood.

CDR3 sequence: CASSDPGRGNTEAFF. CDR3 DNA sequence: TGCGCCAGCAGTGATCCCGGGAGGGGGAACACTGAAGCTTTCTTT. The rearrangement uses TRBV5-1 and TRBJ1-1, with D perhaps TRBD1 (5 bases). CDR1 and CDR2 (germline): SGHRS, YFSETQ. There are 15 residues in the CDR3. The V end was cut by 5 bases, the J end by 1 base, with 15 bases between.